The 27 T cell receptor beta chains below were found in one sample sequenced in a study of cytomegalovirus exposure and HLA in healthy donors. PCR was performed using 60 Vbeta and 13 Jbeta primers. Assay: immunoSEQ multiplex PCR; the TCRdb copy retains only in-frame clones and omits some. The profile shows around 130,000 clones, 75% of them singletons. What was sequenced was PBMCs. Receptors were obtained from a woman between 35 and 50 years old in good health and CMV-seropositive.

In this sample, this clone turned up once. The chain has TRBV4-3 and TRBJ2-3; TRBD1 agrees at 7 bases. Trimming removed 1 base from V and 0 bases from J; junction bases left unmatched: 7. The CDR3 has 17 residues. Germline assignment: CDR1 LGHNA and CDR2 YSLEER. CDR3 nucleotide sequence: TGCGCCAGCAGCCAAGCCCGACAGGGCACCAGCACAGATACGCAGTATTTT. It specifies CASSQARQGTSTDTQYF.

The chain links TRBV7-6 to TRBJ2-3; tentatively, D is TRBD2 (6 bases). The CDR3 covers 19 residues. The germline CDR1 and CDR2 sequences are SGHVS and FNYEAQ. V gave up 7 bases and J gave up 4 bases, with 30 bases separating them. In nucleotides, the CDR3 is TGTGCCAGCACCACACCCCCCGCTAGCGCCGGAGGGAGTTCAGATACGCAGTATTTT. As protein: CASTTPPASAGGSSDTQYF.

This clone occurred a few times. The chain has TRBV19 and TRBJ1-1, with TRBD1 matching over 8 bases. V was pared by 4 bases and J by 7 bases, with 8 bases of the junction left unmatched. Per germline, CDR1 LNHDA and CDR2 SQIVND (reference sequence). The CDR3 has 14 amino acids. As DNA, the CDR3 is TGTGCCAGTAGTACCTCAGGGGGCATCGGTGAAGCTTTCTTT. Translating gives CASSTSGGIGEAFF. Looking up the rest from reference TRBV19 and TRBJ1-1 gives the full variable domain: DGGITQSPKYLFRKEGQNVTLSCEQNLNHDAMYWYRQDPGQGLRLIYYSQIVNDFQKGDIAEGYSVSREKKESFPLTVTSAQKNPTAFYLCASSTSGGIGEAFFGQGTRLTVV.

Here the CDR3 DNA reads TGCGCCAGCAGCCAAGTCTACAGGAGCTCCTACGAGCAGTACTTC. Protein product: CASSQVYRSSYEQYF. The chain couples TRBV4-1 to TRBJ2-7; maybe TRBD1 (5 bases). The CDR3 is 15 residues long. V dropped 1 base and J dropped 0 bases, with 10 bases sitting between them. CDR1 is MGHRA, CDR2 YSYEKL, per germline.

This clone was observed once. The rearrangement links TRBV7-9 to TRBJ2-7, with D possibly being TRBD1 (6 bases). V lost 4 bases to trimming and J lost 1 base, with 11 bases between them. The CDR3 is 14 residues long. CDR1 SEHNR and CDR2 FQNEAQ come from the germline V gene (reference sequence). The CDR3 loop reads CASSWTVESYEQYF. Here the CDR3 DNA reads TGTGCCAGCAGCTGGACAGTCGAATCCTACGAGCAGTACTTC. Full variable domain (rest looked up from reference TRBV7-9 and TRBJ2-7): DTGVSQNPRHKITKRGQNVTFRCDPISEHNRLYWYRQTLGQGPEFLTYFQNEAQLEKSRLLSDRFSAERPKGSFSTLEIQRTEQGDSAMYLCASSWTVESYEQYFGPGTRLTVT.

The chain is built from TRBV6-1 and TRBJ2-7; perhaps TRBD1 as D (5 bases). Trimming took 6 bases from V and 4 from J, leaving 22 bases between them. The CDR3 spans 16 residues. Per the germline V gene, CDR1 is MNHNS and CDR2 is SASEGT. The CDR3 DNA sequence: TGTGCCAGCAGCGAATTCCCCCCCGAAGGGGATTACGAGCAGTACTTC. Amino acid sequence: CASSEFPPEGDYEQYF.

This clone was seen once. This CDR3 is also generated by other DNA sequences in the sample. This rearrangement joins TRBV5-1 to TRBJ2-7; the match to TRBD1 covers 7 bases. Germline CDR1 reads SGHRS; CDR2 reads YFSETQ. After removal of 0 bases from V and 2 bases from J, the junction contained 2 bases not matched to a gene. The CDR3 runs 14 residues. The CDR3 nucleotides read TGCGCCAGCAGCTTGGGCGACAGGGCCTACGAGCAGTACTTC. Translation gives CASSLGDRAYEQYF. Looking up the rest from reference TRBV5-1 and TRBJ2-7 gives the full variable domain: KAGVTQTPRYLIKTRGQQVTLSCSPISGHRSVSWYQQTPGQGLQFLFEYFSETQRNKGNFPGRFSGRQFSNSRSEMNVSTLELGDSALYLCASSLGDRAYEQYFGPGTRLTVT.

This clone was observed a handful of times. The DNA of the CDR3 is TGCGCCAGCAGCACGACAGGGAACAGCTACAATGAGCAGTTCTTC. This sequence encodes CASSTTGNSYNEQFF. The chain employs TRBV5-1 and TRBJ2-1; 7 nucleotides align to TRBD1. Trimming at V came to 4 bases and at J to 3 bases, leaving 7 bases not matched to a gene. The germline V gene has CDR1 SGHRS and CDR2 YFSETQ. This CDR3 is built from 15 residues.

The CDR3 bases are TGCAGTGCTATCCAATATGGCTACACCTTC. Protein: CSAIQYGYTF. This chain connects TRBV20-1 to TRBJ1-2; no definite D call. CDR1 is DFQATT and CDR2 is SNEGSKA in the germline V gene (reference sequence). Trimming took off 4 bases at V and 5 bases at J, with 5 bases between the two ends. CDR3 size: 10 residues.

The V and J genes are TRBV27 and TRBJ2-4; tentative D call: TRBD2 (6 bases). CDR3 length equals 11 residues. V lost 4 bases to trimming and J lost 14 bases, with 12 bases between them. Germline V gene lookup returns CDR1 MNHEY and CDR2 SMNVEV (reference sequence). The CDR3 DNA is TGTGCCAGCAGTTCCGGGAGAGGGGAGTACTTC. Translating gives CASSSGRGEYF.

This rearrangement joins TRBV27 to TRBJ1-5; 7 bases line up with TRBD1. The trim removed 5 bases at V and 2 bases at J, leaving 3 bases unmatched. CDR1 is MNHEY, CDR2 SMNVEV, per germline (reference sequence). CDR3 size: 14 residues. CDR3 protein: CASSGTGGNQPQHF. Written as DNA, the CDR3 is TGTGCCAGCAGTGGCACAGGGGGCAATCAGCCCCAGCATTTT.

The chain has TRBV10-3 and TRBJ2-5, with 8 bases lining up with TRBD1. CDR1 and CDR2 from the germline V gene are ENHRY and SYGVKD. After removal of 2 bases from V and 5 bases from J, the junction contained 16 bases not matched to a gene. The CDR3 has 18 amino acids. The CDR3 DNA is TGTGCCATCAGTGAGGAAAGGGGCAGGACAGGGTTTTGGGAGACCCAGTACTTC. Residues: CAISEERGRTGFWETQYF.

This clone appeared a single time. The junction departs from the called germline gene at one end, perhaps through a read error. CDR3 coding DNA: TGTGCTAGCAGCTTAGGGACAGGGGTAAAGACCCAGTACTTC. This encodes CASSLGTGVKTQYF. The V gene is TRBV7-7, the J gene TRBJ2-5; 10 bases match TRBD1. CDR3 length: 14 residues. In germline, CDR1 is SSHAT, CDR2 FNYEAQ (reference sequence).

This chain connects TRBV2 to TRBJ2-2; 7 nucleotides align to TRBD1. The V gene's germline CDR1 is SNHLY and CDR2 FYNNEI. This CDR3 contains 16 residues. V dropped 0 bases and J dropped 5; count of bases not matched to a gene: 6. CDR3 protein: CASSEAPGQRTGELFF. CDR3 sequence (DNA): TGTGCCAGCAGTGAAGCGCCGGGACAGCGAACCGGGGAGCTGTTTTTT. The complete variable domain, with remaining parts taken from reference TRBV2 and TRBJ2-2, reads EPEVTQTPSHQVTQMGQEVILRCVPISNHLYFYWYRQILGQKVEFLVSFYNNEISEKSEIFDDQFSVERPDGSNFTLKIRSTKLEDSAMYFCASSEAPGQRTGELFFGEGSRLTVL.

The V gene is TRBV7-9, the J gene TRBJ2-7; TRBD2 agrees at 12 bases. The CDR3 totals 15 residues. With 5 bases clipped from V and 4 bases from J, the junction kept 6 bases outside the gene matches. Germline loops: CDR1 SEHNR, CDR2 FQNEAQ (reference sequence). CDR3 residues: CASSLKLAGGYEQYF. The CDR3 DNA reads as TGTGCCAGCAGCCTCAAACTAGCGGGAGGATACGAGCAGTACTTC.

This clone was counted a few times. The rearrangement joins TRBV19 to TRBJ2-7, with no clear D. This CDR3 region has 13 residues. Trimming removed 4 bases at V and 0 bases at J, with 7 bases between. The V gene's germline CDR1 is LNHDA and CDR2 SQIVND (reference sequence). CDR3 nucleotides: TGTGCCAGTAGTAGAGGTCGCTCCTACGAGCAGTACTTC. This sequence encodes CASSRGRSYEQYF.

The genes are TRBV5-1 and TRBJ2-2; 8 nucleotides align to TRBD2. The trim removed 2 bases at V and 4 bases at J, leaving 7 bases unmatched. Germline loops: CDR1 SGHRS, CDR2 YFSETQ. The CDR3 has 16 residues. DNA for the CDR3: TGCGCCAGCAGCTTCAACCAGCGGGAGAGCACCGGGGAGCTGTTTTTT. Its translation: CASSFNQRESTGELFF. The full variable domain, completed using reference TRBV5-1 and TRBJ2-2, is KAGVTQTPRYLIKTRGQQVTLSCSPISGHRSVSWYQQTPGQGLQFLFEYFSETQRNKGNFPGRFSGRQFSNSRSEMNVSTLELGDSALYLCASSFNQRESTGELFFGEGSRLTVL.

This sequence joins TRBV30 and TRBJ1-2, with D hard to call. Germline CDR1 GTSNPN, CDR2 SVGIG (reference sequence). The CDR3 extends over 14 amino acids. V lost 2 bases, J lost 2 bases, and 12 bases lay in between. In nucleotides, the CDR3 is TGTGCCTGGAGTACGACATATCTAAACTATGGCTACACCTTC. Protein product: CAWSTTYLNYGYTF.

The chain joins TRBV5-5 to TRBJ1-5, with D perhaps TRBD1 (5 bases). From germline, CDR1 is SGHKS and CDR2 YYEKEE (reference sequence). This CDR3 has 16 amino acids. With 0 bases removed from V and 6 bases from J, the gap between germline ends came to 16 bases. The CDR3 nucleotides read TGTGCCAGCAGCTTGGGGTCCCCTCGACAGAGTCAGCCCCAGCATTTT. This gives the protein CASSLGSPRQSQPQHF.

The V gene is TRBV25-1, the J gene TRBJ1-4; perhaps TRBD1 as D (6 bases). Germline V lookup: CDR1 MGHDK, CDR2 SYGVNS. The CDR3 is made up of 14 amino acids. V was cut by 4 bases and J by 0 bases, with 6 bases left in between. The CDR3 here is CASSGTATNEKLFF. The CDR3 DNA is TGTGCCAGCAGTGGGACAGCAACTAATGAAAAACTGTTTTTT.

The sample holds one count of this clone. The rearrangement joins TRBV2 to TRBJ2-4, with TRBD1 as a possible D gene (5 bases). Germline CDR1 SNHLY, CDR2 FYNNEI. V gave up 4 bases and J gave up 4 bases, with 8 bases separating them. The CDR3 contains 13 residues. In DNA, the CDR3 is TGTGCCAGCAGTGCCCGACAGAAAAACATTCAGTACTTC. It codes for CASSARQKNIQYF. The whole variable domain, filled in from reference TRBV2 and TRBJ2-4, reads EPEVTQTPSHQVTQMGQEVILRCVPISNHLYFYWYRQILGQKVEFLVSFYNNEISEKSEIFDDQFSVERPDGSNFTLKIRSTKLEDSAMYFCASSARQKNIQYFGAGTRLSVL.

The genes are TRBV6-1 and TRBJ2-7; D is perhaps TRBD2 (6 bases). Germline CDR1 and CDR2: MNHNS and SASEGT. This CDR3 is built from 14 residues. Trimming removed 5 bases from V and 2 bases from J, with 13 bases in between. CDR3: CASSLTEGAYEQYF. In DNA, the CDR3 is TGTGCCAGCAGTTTGACGGAGGGAGCCTACGAGCAGTACTTC.

This rearrangement joins TRBV29-1 to TRBJ1-1, with a weak D call TRBD1 (5 bases). Germline V gives CDR1 SQVTM, CDR2 ANQGSEA. V was clipped by 7 bases and J by 4 bases, with 10 bases between them. The CDR3 runs 11 residues. In DNA, the CDR3 is TGCAGCGCTCATGGGGCCACTGAAGCTTTCTTT. Protein sequence: CSAHGATEAFF.

CDR3 sequence: CASAPQGNGYTF. In DNA form, the CDR3 reads TGTGCTAGTGCCCCCCAGGGGAATGGCTACACCTTC. This rearrangement joins TRBV12-5 to TRBJ1-2; possible D gene TRBD1, 6 bases. The V gene's germline CDR1 is LGHNT and CDR2 FRNRAP. The ends were cut back, 7 bases at V and 6 bases at J, with 12 bases in the middle. The CDR3 length is 12 residues. The variable domain in full, completed from reference TRBV12-5 and TRBJ1-2, reads DARVTQTPRHKVTEMGQEVTMRCQPILGHNTVFWYRQTMMQGLELLAYFRNRAPLDDSGMPKDRFSAEMPDATLATLKIQPSEPRDSAVYFCASAPQGNGYTFGSGTRLTVV.

This sequence joins TRBV9 and TRBJ2-1; TRBD2 matches at 7 bases. Germline trimming cut 5 bases from V and 5 bases from J; bases unmatched to any gene: 10. There are 15 residues in the CDR3. Germline loops: CDR1 SGDLS, CDR2 YYNGEE. The CDR3 bases are TGTGCCAGCAGTTACGGACTAGTCCCCAACAATGAGCAGTTCTTC. Protein product: CASSYGLVPNNEQFF.

The CDR3, as DNA: TGTGCCAGCAGTTTTTCTACATCGGGGAATGAGCCCCAGCATTTT. Translated: CASSFSTSGNEPQHF. The rearrangement links TRBV27 to TRBJ1-5; D ambiguous. Germline V gives CDR1 MNHEY, CDR2 SMNVEV (reference sequence). Trimming pared 3 bases from V and 8 bases from J, leaving 17 bases between. The CDR3 consists of 15 residues.

This sequence joins TRBV27 and TRBJ2-7, with a weak D call TRBD1 (6 bases). The CDR3 is 17 residues long. The V and J ends lost 4 bases and 5 bases respectively, with 24 bases between them. CDR1 is MNHEY and CDR2 is SMNVEV in the germline V gene (reference sequence). The CDR3 loop is CASSWTPGALGVDEQYF. The CDR3 DNA sequence: TGTGCCAGCAGTTGGACCCCAGGGGCTCTGGGTGTGGACGAGCAGTACTTC.